This TCR beta chain is drawn from a study of Graves' ophthalmopathy and Graves' hyperthyroidism. Study-level information: At initial diagnosis, peripheral blood was obtained, and this preceded any treatment.

Hyperthyroidism was new, under 2 months, in patients aged 18 to 65. Lactation, pregnancy, uncontrolled infections and other autoimmune diseases were all grounds for excluding patients. The PBMCs were taken from over 9.5 ml of fresh peripheral blood. For repertoire sequencing, the TCR beta CDR3 regions were amplified from RNA transcripts. Investigators did first-round RT-PCR with HTBI primers, then second-round multiplex PCR. MiXCR, run by TCRdb on the multiplex PCR reads, gives a single entry per CDR3 protein. The sample holds about 39,000 distinct CDR3 sequences; approximately 50% are singletons and the top ten take about 28%. The ends lost 6 bases at V and 7 bases at J; junction bases unmatched: 9. The CDR3 spans 14 residues. Germline V lookup: CDR1 SGHVS, CDR2 FQNEAQ.

What was sequenced was peripheral blood. This clonotype was obtained from an adult woman with stable Graves' hyperthyroidism. The chain links TRBV7-8 to TRBJ2-7, with 10 bases aligning to TRBD1. The CDR3 here is CASSPGTGVWEQYF. The CDR3 nucleotides read TGTGCCAGCAGTCCCGGGACAGGGGTGTGGGAGCAGTACTTC.